This TCR beta chain appears in the sequencing data of a study of blood T cells in healthy people across ages. A few counts support this clonotype. Primers used in a second PCR of about 6 to 12 cycles were a sample-barcoded 5' primer and a J-beta primer mix. TCRdb ran MiXCR on the 5' RACE reads and lists one entry per CDR3 protein. The sample records some 1.6 million distinct CDR3 sequences, 34% being singletons. This TCR was sampled from a woman in her twenties or thirties in good health. Sequenced: blood.

This CDR3 reads CAISRTGEVLNEQFF. DNA for the CDR3: TGTGCCATCAGCCGGACAGGGGAGGTTTTGAATGAGCAGTTCTTC. The chain couples TRBV10-3 to TRBJ2-1; 9 bases fit TRBD1. V trimming: 6 bases; J trimming: 7 bases; junction bases outside the gene matches: 10. This CDR3 contains 15 residues. Germline CDR1 reads ENHRY; CDR2 reads SYGVKD.